A selection of T cell receptor beta chains follows, all from one sample in a study of blood T cells in healthy people across ages. TCRdb independently ran MiXCR on the 5' RACE reads; one entry per CDR3 protein. The data show 600,000 or so distinct CDR3 sequences, 20% to 25% seen once. The material sequenced was blood. All receptors come from a man aged 70-80 years in good health. Each CDR3 is given with its conserved first and last residue. D genes are given only for firm matches. Expanded clones are given a class, and other clones once, few, many or no size at all.

size,D,V,J,DNA,CDR3
many,-,TRBV7-2,TRBJ2-1,TGTGCCAGCAGCTTAGCGGGAGCGGCAAATGAGCAGTTCTTC,CASSLAGAANEQFF
-,TRBD1,TRBV6-6,TRBJ2-7,TGTGCCAGCAGACCATCCAGGGGGAACTCCTACGAGCAGTACTTC,CASRPSRGNSYEQYF
-,-,TRBV9,TRBJ2-7,TGTGCCAGCAGCACTCAAACCTCCGGGACACTTTCCTACGAGCAGTACTTC,CASSTQTSGTLSYEQYF
-,-,TRBV5-1,TRBJ2-6,TGCGCCAGCAGCACAGGAGACGGTTCTGGGGCCAACGTCCTGACTTTC,CASSTGDGSGANVLTF
-,-,TRBV12-3/TRBV12-4,TRBJ2-1,TGTGCCAGCAGTTTAGAGTCAGTATACAATGAGCAGTTCTTC,CASSLESVYNEQFF
few,TRBD2,TRBV29-1,TRBJ2-2,TGCAGCGCGTTACTAGCGGGAGGATCCAACACCGGGGAGCTGTTTTTT,CSALLAGGSNTGELFF
few,-,TRBV6-6,TRBJ2-3,TGTGCCAGCAAAAGGGAAGCGATAAGCACAGATACGCAGTATTTT,CASKREAISTDTQYF
many,-,TRBV12-3/TRBV12-4,TRBJ2-5,TGTGCCAGCAGCCCTATGGCAGGGGCACAAGAGACCCAGTACTTC,CASSPMAGAQETQYF
many,-,TRBV28,TRBJ2-5,TGTGCCAGCAGTCTCCCCCGCACAGGGCCGGAGACCCAGTACTTC,CASSLPRTGPETQYF
many,TRBD2,TRBV4-3,TRBJ2-1,TGCGCCAGCAGCCAAGATCCGACTAGCGGGGGCTTTACGGGCAATGAGCAGTTCTTC,CASSQDPTSGGFTGNEQFF
-,-,TRBV6-5,TRBJ2-1,TGTGCCAGCAAAAAGGGGAGTGAGCAGTTCTTC,CASKKGSEQFF
few,TRBD2,TRBV28,TRBJ2-5,TGTGCCAGCAGTCCGGACCGTCTAGCGGGGGAGACCCAGTACTTC,CASSPDRLAGETQYF
few,TRBD2,TRBV6-6,TRBJ2-7,TGTGCCAGCAGTTCCAATAGCGGGGAGACCTACGAGCAGTACTTC,CASSSNSGETYEQYF
-,TRBD1,TRBV6-1,TRBJ1-3,TGTGCCAGCAGTGAGACTACAGGGGGCTCTGGAAACACCATATATTTT,CASSETTGGSGNTIYF
few,-,TRBV6-6,TRBJ2-7,TGTGCCGTTACAGGTGGCCCCTACGAGCAGTACTTC,CAVTGGPYEQYF
few,TRBD1,TRBV20-1,TRBJ2-7,TGCAGTGCACCCTCCGGGGGACAGGGGTTCCACGAGCAGTACTTC,CSAPSGGQGFHEQYF
few,-,TRBV20-1,TRBJ1-1,TGCAGTGCTTCCAGACAGGTGATGAACACTGAAGCTTTCTTT,CSASRQVMNTEAFF
few,-,TRBV2,TRBJ2-2,TGTGCCAGCAGTGTAAGGGTCACCGGGGAGCTGTTTTTT,CASSVRVTGELFF
-,TRBD2,TRBV3-1,TRBJ2-7,TGTGCCAGCAGCCAAGGGGGGGGTTCAGGCTACGAGCAGTACTTC,CASSQGGGSGYEQYF
few,TRBD1,TRBV6-5,TRBJ2-7,TGTGCCAGCAGTTCCGGACAGGGGGCCCTCTACGAGCAGTACTTC,CASSSGQGALYEQYF
many,-,TRBV7-6,TRBJ2-1,TGTGCCAGCAGCTTAGCGGGGCCGGTCCCCCATAGCTCCTACAATGAGCAGTTCTTC,CASSLAGPVPHSSYNEQFF
once,TRBD2,TRBV5-1,TRBJ2-1,TGCGCCAGCAGGAGAGAACTAGCGGGAGTCAATGAGCAGTTCTTC,CASRRELAGVNEQFF
few,-,TRBV29-1,TRBJ1-4,TGCAGCGTTGTAGTGGGGCCGGGGGAAAAACTGTTTTTT,CSVVVGPGEKLFF
few,TRBD2,TRBV3-1,TRBJ2-1,TGTGCCAGCAGCACTTTAGCGGGCAGAGGGTACAATGAGCAGTTCTTC,CASSTLAGRGYNEQFF
-,TRBD2,TRBV28,TRBJ2-5,TGTGCCAGCAGTCCACTGGGACTAGGGGTAGAAGAGACCCAGTACTTC,CASSPLGLGVEETQYF
-,TRBD1,TRBV2,TRBJ1-2,TGTGCCAGCAGTGTTGGGGACAGGGAGGGAGGCTGCACCTTC,CASSVGDREGGCTF
-,-,TRBV14,TRBJ1-2,TGTGCCAGCAGCCAAGTTGAAGTGAGGGCCGGCTACACCTTC,CASSQVEVRAGYTF
-,-,TRBV7-9,TRBJ2-5,TGTGCCAGCAGCGAACACAGGGACTTAGAGACCCAGTACTTC,CASSEHRDLETQYF
-,-,TRBV7-9,TRBJ1-1,TGTGCCAGCAGCCCTAGCATGACCTCGAGGGCTTTCTTT,CASSPSMTSRAFF
few,TRBD2,TRBV20-1,TRBJ2-5,TGCAGTGCTAGAGGGACTAGCGGGGCCCAAGAGACCCAGTACTTC,CSARGTSGAQETQYF
few,-,TRBV14,TRBJ2-7,TGTGCCAGCAGCCAATTTCAGACCTCCTACGAGCAGTACTTC,CASSQFQTSYEQYF
-,-,TRBV11-2,TRBJ2-7,TGTGCCAGCAGCTTAGAATGGTTAGCGGCCTACGAGCAGTACTTC,CASSLEWLAAYEQYF
few,-,TRBV19,TRBJ1-2,TGCGCCAGTAACTCGGGCCCCGGGACGGAGTCTAACTATGGCTACACCTTC,CASNSGPGTESNYGYTF
few,-,TRBV6-1,TRBJ1-1,TGTGCCAGCATTAAAGCGGGGCGCGGGAACACTGAAGCTTTCTTT,CASIKAGRGNTEAFF
few,-,TRBV12-3/TRBV12-4,TRBJ1-2,TGTGCCAGCAGTTTACCAGGGTCGGTCTATGGCTACACCTTC,CASSLPGSVYGYTF
-,-,TRBV20-1,TRBJ2-5,TGCAGTGCTAGTCTGGGGGCTCGGGAGACCCAGTACTTC,CSASLGARETQYF
-,-,TRBV20-1,TRBJ2-5,TGCAGTAGGTGGAGGGGGGAGACCCAGTACTTC,CSRWRGETQYF
few,TRBD1,TRBV29-1,TRBJ2-1,TGCAGCGTTGAACTACAGGGGCGGTTCTACAATGAGCAGTTCTTC,CSVELQGRFYNEQFF
-,TRBD1,TRBV10-3,TRBJ2-7,TGTGCCATCAGTGAGTCGACTCTTAGAGGGGGCTTCGACGAGCAGTACTTC,CAISESTLRGGFDEQYF
-,-,TRBV3-1,TRBJ2-1,TGTGCCAGCAGCCCAGCCCCGCCCAGCTCCTACAATGAGCAGTTCTTC,CASSPAPPSSYNEQFF
few,TRBD2,TRBV20-1,TRBJ2-3,TGCAGTGCCCCGGGGCTAGCGGGAGGGCCCGAAGATACGCAGTATTTT,CSAPGLAGGPEDTQYF
-,-,TRBV29-1,TRBJ2-3,TGCAGCGTTCCTCCCTCTAGCGACCTCACAGATACGCAGTATTTT,CSVPPSSDLTDTQYF
many,-,TRBV28,TRBJ2-5,TGTGCCAGCAGTCAACACCTAACAGGAAAAAAAGAGACCCAGTACTTC,CASSQHLTGKKETQYF
few,-,TRBV10-3,TRBJ2-2,TGTGCCATCTCCTCGACAGGCGGGACCGGGGAGCTGTTTTTT,CAISSTGGTGELFF
-,-,TRBV7-2,TRBJ1-6,TGTGCCAGCAGCTTAGCGGTCAGGGGCGGCTCACCCCTCCACTTT,CASSLAVRGGSPLHF
-,-,TRBV7-8,TRBJ2-1,TGTGCCAGCAGCGCCCGGGGAGCGAGAGGCACCAATGAGCAGTTCTTC,CASSARGARGTNEQFF
few,-,TRBV7-8,TRBJ2-7,TGTGCCAGCAGCGCGGGGGACAGCTCCTACGAGCAGTACTTC,CASSAGDSSYEQYF
-,-,TRBV4-1,TRBJ2-2,TGCGCCAGCAGCCAAGGTTACCGTTTCGGGGAGCTGTTTTTT,CASSQGYRFGELFF
few,TRBD2,TRBV12-3/TRBV12-4,TRBJ2-7,TGTGCCAGCAGTTTAGCGGGAGGGCCAATCTACGAGCAGTACTTC,CASSLAGGPIYEQYF
-,TRBD2,TRBV6-2/TRBV6-3,TRBJ2-1,TGTGCCAGCGTTACTTTCCACGCAGCGGGACGGGAGCAGTTCTTC,CASVTFHAAGREQFF
few,TRBD2,TRBV7-9,TRBJ2-1,TGTGCCAGCAGCTTCCCGGGACTAGCGGGAAAACTGTCCTACAATGAGCAGTTCTTC,CASSFPGLAGKLSYNEQFF